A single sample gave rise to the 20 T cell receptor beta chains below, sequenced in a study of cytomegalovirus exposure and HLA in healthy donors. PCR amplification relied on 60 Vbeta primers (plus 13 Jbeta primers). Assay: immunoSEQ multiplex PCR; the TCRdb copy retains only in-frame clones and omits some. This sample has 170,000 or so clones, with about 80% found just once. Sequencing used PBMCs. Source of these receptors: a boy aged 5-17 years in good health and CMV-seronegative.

CDR3: CASSIRESNYGYTF. The DNA for the CDR3 is TGTGCCAGTAGTATTAGGGAGAGTAACTATGGCTACACCTTC. The chain combines TRBV19 with TRBJ1-2, with D hard to call. The V gene's germline CDR1 is LNHDA and CDR2 SQIVND (reference sequence). This CDR3 region has 14 residues. V was pared by 3 bases and J by 1 base, with 9 bases between.

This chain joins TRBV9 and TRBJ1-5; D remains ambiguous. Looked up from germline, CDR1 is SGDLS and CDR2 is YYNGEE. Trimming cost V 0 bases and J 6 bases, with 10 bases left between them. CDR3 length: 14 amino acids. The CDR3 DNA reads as TGTGCCAGCAGCGTAGGTGCGGGAGGTCAGCCCCAGCATTTT. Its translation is CASSVGAGGQPQHF.

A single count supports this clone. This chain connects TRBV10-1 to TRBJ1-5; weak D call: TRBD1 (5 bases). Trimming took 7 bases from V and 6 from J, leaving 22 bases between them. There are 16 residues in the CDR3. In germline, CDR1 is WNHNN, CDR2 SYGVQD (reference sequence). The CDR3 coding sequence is TGCGCCAGCATTCAGGGAAACCGGTATGCCGTTCAGCCCCAGCATTTT. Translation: CASIQGNRYAVQPQHF.

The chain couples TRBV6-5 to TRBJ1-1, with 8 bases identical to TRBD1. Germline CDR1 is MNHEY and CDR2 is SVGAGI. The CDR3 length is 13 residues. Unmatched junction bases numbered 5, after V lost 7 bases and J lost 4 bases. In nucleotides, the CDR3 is TGTGCCAGCAAGCAGCAGGGGGCCACTGAAGCTTTCTTT. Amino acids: CASKQQGATEAFF.

This chain's CDR3 is CASSEWVQSEAFF. CDR3 DNA sequence: TGTGCCAGCAGTGAATGGGTACAGAGTGAAGCTTTCTTT. The rearrangement uses TRBV2 and TRBJ1-1, with D unclear. V lost 2 bases, J lost 7 bases, and 11 bases lay in between. There are 13 residues in the CDR3. Germline V gene lookup returns CDR1 SNHLY and CDR2 FYNNEI.

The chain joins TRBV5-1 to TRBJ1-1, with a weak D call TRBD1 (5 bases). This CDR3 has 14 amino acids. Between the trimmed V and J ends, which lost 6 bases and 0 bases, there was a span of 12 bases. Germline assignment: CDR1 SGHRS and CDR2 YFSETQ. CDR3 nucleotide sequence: TGCGCCAGCACTGACGGACACATGAACACTGAAGCTTTCTTT. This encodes CASTDGHMNTEAFF.

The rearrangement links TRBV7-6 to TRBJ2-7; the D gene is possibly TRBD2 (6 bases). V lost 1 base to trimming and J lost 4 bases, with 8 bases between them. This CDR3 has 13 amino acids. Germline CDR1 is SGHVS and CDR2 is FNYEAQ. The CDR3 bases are TGTGCCAGCAGCTTAGGGGGGGAGTACGAGCAGTACTTC. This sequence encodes CASSLGGEYEQYF.

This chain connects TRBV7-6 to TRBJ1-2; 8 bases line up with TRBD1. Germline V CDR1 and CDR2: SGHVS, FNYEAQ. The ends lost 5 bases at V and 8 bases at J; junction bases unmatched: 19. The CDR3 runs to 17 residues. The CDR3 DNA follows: TGTGCCAGCAGCGCGTTCGGGACAGGAAACTCGCCGAGCGGCTACACCTTC. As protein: CASSAFGTGNSPSGYTF.

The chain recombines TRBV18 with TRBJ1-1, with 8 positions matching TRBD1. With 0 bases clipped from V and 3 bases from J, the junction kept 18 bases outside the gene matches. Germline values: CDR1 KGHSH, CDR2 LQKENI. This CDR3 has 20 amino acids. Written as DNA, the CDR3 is TGTGCCAGCTCACCACCCAAGACGAAGGACAGGGCACAAGGGGACACTGAAGCTTTCTTT. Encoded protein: CASSPPKTKDRAQGDTEAFF.

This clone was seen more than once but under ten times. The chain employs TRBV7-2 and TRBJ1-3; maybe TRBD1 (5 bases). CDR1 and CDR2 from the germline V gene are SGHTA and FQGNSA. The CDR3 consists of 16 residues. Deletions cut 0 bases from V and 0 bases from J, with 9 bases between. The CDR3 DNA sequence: TGTGCCAGCAGCTTAGCGCCAGGGTTCTCTGGAAACACCATATATTTT. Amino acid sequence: CASSLAPGFSGNTIYF.

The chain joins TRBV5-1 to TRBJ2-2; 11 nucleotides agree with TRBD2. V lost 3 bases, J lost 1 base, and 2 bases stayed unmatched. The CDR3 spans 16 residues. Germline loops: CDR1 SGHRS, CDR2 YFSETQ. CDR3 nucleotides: TGCGCCAGCAGCTCAACTAGCGGGGGGAACACCGGGGAGCTGTTTTTT. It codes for CASSSTSGGNTGELFF.

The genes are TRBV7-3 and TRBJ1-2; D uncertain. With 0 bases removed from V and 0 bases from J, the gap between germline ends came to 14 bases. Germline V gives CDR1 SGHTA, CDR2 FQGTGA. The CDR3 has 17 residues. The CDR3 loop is CASSLTGHSGANYGYTF. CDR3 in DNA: TGTGCCAGCAGCTTAACGGGTCATTCCGGAGCTAACTATGGCTACACCTTC.

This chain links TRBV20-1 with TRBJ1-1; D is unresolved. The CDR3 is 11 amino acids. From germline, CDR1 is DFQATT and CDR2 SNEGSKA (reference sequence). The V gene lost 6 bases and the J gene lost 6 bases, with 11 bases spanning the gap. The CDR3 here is CSASVVPEAFF. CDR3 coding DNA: TGCAGTGCCTCGGTTGTCCCTGAAGCTTTCTTT.

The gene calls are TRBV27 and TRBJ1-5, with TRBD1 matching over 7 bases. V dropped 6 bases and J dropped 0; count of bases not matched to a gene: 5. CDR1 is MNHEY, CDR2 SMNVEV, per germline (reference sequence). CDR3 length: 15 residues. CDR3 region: CASRYTGVSNQPQHF. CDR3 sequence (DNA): TGTGCCAGCAGATATACAGGGGTTAGCAATCAGCCCCAGCATTTT.

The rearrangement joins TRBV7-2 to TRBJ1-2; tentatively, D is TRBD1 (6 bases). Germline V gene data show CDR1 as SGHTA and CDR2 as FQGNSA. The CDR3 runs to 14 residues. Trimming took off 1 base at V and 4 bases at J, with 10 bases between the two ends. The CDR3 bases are TGTGCCAGCAGCTTAGTTACAGGGAGCTATGGCTACACCTTC. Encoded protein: CASSLVTGSYGYTF.

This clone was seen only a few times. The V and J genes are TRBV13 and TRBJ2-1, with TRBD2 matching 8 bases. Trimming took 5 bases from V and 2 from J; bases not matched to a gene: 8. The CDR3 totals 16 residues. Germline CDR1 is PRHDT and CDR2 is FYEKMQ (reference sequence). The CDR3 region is CASSHPPAGAYNEQFF. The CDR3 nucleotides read TGTGCCAGCAGCCACCCCCCAGCGGGGGCCTACAATGAGCAGTTCTTC.

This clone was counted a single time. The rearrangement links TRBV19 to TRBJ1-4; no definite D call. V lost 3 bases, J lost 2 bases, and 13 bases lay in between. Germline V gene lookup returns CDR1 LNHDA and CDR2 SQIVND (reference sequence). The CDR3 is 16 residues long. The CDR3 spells CASSIRGGSTNEKLFF. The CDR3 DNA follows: TGTGCCAGTAGTATTCGTGGTGGTAGCACTAATGAAAAACTGTTTTTT.

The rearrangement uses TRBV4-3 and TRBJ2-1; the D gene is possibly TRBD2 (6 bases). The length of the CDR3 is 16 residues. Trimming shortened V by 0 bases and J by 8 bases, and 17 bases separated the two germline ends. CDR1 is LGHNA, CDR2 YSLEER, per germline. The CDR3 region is CASSQEFSSGRYEQFF. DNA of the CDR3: TGCGCCAGCAGCCAAGAATTTTCCAGCGGGCGGTATGAGCAGTTCTTC.

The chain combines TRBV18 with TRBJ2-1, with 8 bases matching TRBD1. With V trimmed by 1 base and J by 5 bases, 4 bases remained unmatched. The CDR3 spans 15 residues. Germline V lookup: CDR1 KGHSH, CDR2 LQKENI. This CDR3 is CASSPLQGADNEQFF. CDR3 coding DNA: TGTGCCAGCTCACCACTGCAGGGGGCCGACAATGAGCAGTTCTTC.

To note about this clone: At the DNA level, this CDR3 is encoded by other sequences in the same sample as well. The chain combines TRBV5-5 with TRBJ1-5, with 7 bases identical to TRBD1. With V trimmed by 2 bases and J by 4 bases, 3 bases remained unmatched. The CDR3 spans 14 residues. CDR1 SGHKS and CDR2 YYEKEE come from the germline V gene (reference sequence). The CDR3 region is CASSFGTVNQPQHF. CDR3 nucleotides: TGTGCCAGCAGCTTCGGGACAGTAAATCAGCCCCAGCATTTT.